These 26 T cell receptor beta chains came from one sample sequenced in a study of identical twins. TCRdb fed the 5' RACE reads into MiXCR, producing one record per CDR3 protein. The top ten hold about 1.5% of the sample, which has nearly 900,000 distinct CDR3 sequences, over 9% seen once. The sample was also reused in another study, on yellow fever vaccine responses in identical twins.

The specimen sequenced was PBMCs. Source of these receptors: a woman between 18 and 30 years old in good health.

This clonotype occurred a few times. The rearrangement joins TRBV20-1 to TRBJ1-5; D not certain. V dropped 2 bases and J dropped 7 bases, with 15 bases sitting between them. The CDR3 runs to 14 residues. Germline-derived CDR1 and CDR2 are DFQATT and SNEGSKA (reference sequence). The CDR3 loop reads CSARLMVSGQPQHF. CDR3 DNA: TGCAGTGCTAGACTCATGGTGTCGGGACAGCCCCAGCATTTT.

This clonotype was counted ten times or more. The gene calls are TRBV4-1 and TRBJ2-3; the D gene could be TRBD1 or TRBD2 (5 bases each). The CDR3 spans 13 residues. CDR1 MGHRA and CDR2 YSYEKL come from the germline V gene. Trimming stripped 0 bases from V and 8 bases from J, with 9 bases between. Written as DNA, the CDR3 is TGCGCCAGCAGCCAAGATCGGGGCGCTACGCAGTATTTT. Translating it yields CASSQDRGATQYF.

The rearrangement uses TRBV20-1 and TRBJ2-7; D gene unclear. The V gene lost 5 bases and the J gene lost 0 bases, with 14 bases spanning the gap. The V gene's germline CDR1 is DFQATT and CDR2 SNEGSKA (reference sequence). The CDR3 is made up of 14 amino acids. Written as DNA, the CDR3 is TGCAGTGCTCCAGACCGTGCGAGCTCCTACGAGCAGTACGTC. It codes for CSAPDRASSYEQYV.

Ten or more counts support this clonotype. The chain recombines TRBV18 with TRBJ2-5; D might be TRBD2 (6 bases). CDR1 and CDR2 from the germline V gene are KGHSH and LQKENI. Trimming took 4 bases from V and 4 from J, leaving 19 bases between them. The CDR3 runs 16 residues. CDR3 sequence: CASSLQRARGRETQYF. The CDR3 coding sequence is TGTGCCAGCTCACTCCAGCGGGCGAGAGGGAGAGAGACCCAGTACTTC.

This clonotype was observed a handful of times. This chain connects TRBV24-1 to TRBJ2-3; tentatively, D is TRBD2 (6 bases). The V and J ends lost 4 bases and 14 bases respectively, with 18 bases between them. CDR1 and CDR2 from the germline V gene are KGHDR and SFDVKD. The CDR3 contains 13 residues. CDR3 DNA sequence: TGTGCCACCAGTGACCTCTCGGAGGGAGTGAGGTATTTT. Its protein product is CATSDLSEGVRYF.

A few counts support this clonotype. J is TRBJ2-2 and V is TRBV9; 8 nucleotides match TRBD2. After removal of 0 bases from V and 4 bases from J, the junction contained 5 bases not matched to a gene. CDR1 and CDR2 from the germline V gene are SGDLS and YYNGEE. The CDR3 covers 16 residues. Written as DNA, the CDR3 is TGTGCCAGCAGCGTAGGGGTAGCGGGGCGCACCGGGGAGCTGTTTTTT. As protein: CASSVGVAGRTGELFF.

The rearrangement uses TRBV10-3 and TRBJ2-3; TRBD2 might be the D (6 bases). The germline V gene encodes CDR1 ENHRY and CDR2 SYGVKD. CDR3 size: 15 residues. V was clipped by 10 bases and J by 4 bases, with 21 bases between them. CDR3 in amino acids: CATGDGGLIADTQYF. For the CDR3, the DNA is TGTGCCACCGGAGACGGAGGGCTGATCGCAGATACGCAGTATTTT.

This clonotype turned up a few times. This rearrangement joins TRBV12-5 to TRBJ2-1, with D unclear. V dropped 8 bases and J dropped 2 bases, with 16 bases sitting between them. CDR1 and CDR2 (germline): LGHNT, FRNRAP. This CDR3 spans 15 amino acids. The CDR3 loop is CASLADVIPYNEQFF. As DNA, the CDR3 is TGTGCTAGTCTTGCTGACGTGATCCCCTACAATGAGCAGTTCTTC.

This clonotype was picked up a small number of times. This chain joins TRBV9 and TRBJ2-3; 7 bases are a match to TRBD1. V trimming: 3 bases; J trimming: 4 bases; junction bases outside the gene matches: 8. This CDR3 is built from 15 residues. From germline, CDR1 is SGDLS and CDR2 YYNGEE. DNA for the CDR3: TGTGCCAGCAGCGACGACAGGGTGATTTCAGATACGCAGTATTTT. This encodes CASSDDRVISDTQYF.

This clonotype has just a few counts. The CDR3 region is CASKEGPNTEAFF. The CDR3 DNA sequence: TGTGCCAGCAAGGAAGGCCCGAACACTGAAGCTTTCTTT. The V call is TRBV6-1, the J call TRBJ1-1, with no clear D. The CDR3 covers 13 residues. V was pared by 7 bases and J by 1 base, with 10 bases between. Germline CDR1 is MNHNS and CDR2 is SASEGT.

V usage is TRBV6-5 and J usage is TRBJ1-3; D might be TRBD1 (5 bases). The germline gives CDR1 MNHEY, CDR2 SVGAGI. This CDR3 is 16 amino acids long. The germline V and J ends were trimmed by 4 bases and 2 bases, with 15 bases remaining between them. In DNA form, the CDR3 reads TGTGCCAGCAGTTGGGACCGGACGGGGACTGGAAACACCATATATTTT. Translation gives CASSWDRTGTGNTIYF.

This clonotype showed up just a few times. The chain recombines TRBV7-6 with TRBJ2-5; possible D gene TRBD2, 6 bases. The V and J ends lost 4 bases and 9 bases respectively, with 18 bases between them. Germline CDR1 reads SGHVS; CDR2 reads FNYEAQ. This CDR3 has 14 amino acids. CDR3 amino acids: CASSSGTTSGSQYF. Written as DNA, the CDR3 is TGTGCCAGCAGCTCGGGGACCACCAGCGGGTCCCAGTACTTC.

The chain employs TRBV20-1 and TRBJ2-5; unclear D gene. CDR1 is DFQATT, CDR2 SNEGSKA, per germline (reference sequence). The ends were cut back, 5 bases at V and 7 bases at J, with 11 bases in the middle. The CDR3 sequence is 11 residues long. This CDR3 reads CSAGVLGTQYF. CDR3 bases: TGCAGTGCTGGGGTTCTTGGGACCCAGTACTTC.

The chain recombines TRBV4-2 with TRBJ2-7; tentatively, D is TRBD1 (6 bases). Deletions cut 1 base from V and 0 bases from J, with 10 bases between. CDR3 size: 15 residues. Germline V gene data show CDR1 as LGHNA and CDR2 as YNFKEQ. CDR3 sequence reads: CASSQGQGSSYEQYV. For the CDR3, the DNA is TGTGCCAGCAGCCAAGGGCAGGGGAGCTCCTACGAGCAGTACGTC.

This clonotype was seen many times. CDR3 amino acids: CASSERTFTTYEQYF. CDR3 coding DNA: TGTGCCAGCAGCGAACGAACTTTTACCACCTACGAGCAGTACTTC. The chain uses TRBV7-2 and TRBJ2-7; no clear D. The CDR3 sequence is 15 residues long. CDR1 is SGHTA and CDR2 is FQGNSA in the germline V gene. Trimming took 5 bases from V and 2 from J, leaving 16 bases between them. The full variable domain, rest sourced from reference TRBV7-2 and TRBJ2-7, is GAGVSQSPSNKVTEKGKDVELRCDPISGHTALYWYRQSLGQGLEFLIYFQGNSAPDKSGLPSDRFSAERTGGSVSTLTIQRTQQEDSAVYLCASSERTFTTYEQYFGPGTRLTVT.

V is TRBV5-5 and J is TRBJ2-5, with D perhaps matching TRBD1 (6 bases). CDR1 is SGHKS and CDR2 is YYEKEE in the germline V gene (reference sequence). Trimming took 5 bases from V and 4 from J, leaving 18 bases between them. There are 15 residues in the CDR3. CDR3: CASSSQTGRSETQYF. The CDR3 DNA reads TGTGCCAGCAGTTCTCAGACAGGTCGCTCAGAGACCCAGTACTTC.

Ten or more counts support this clonotype. The chain joins TRBV12-3 or TRBV12-4 to TRBJ2-2; 8 bases line up with TRBD2. V lost 4 bases to trimming and J lost 5 bases; unmatched junction nucleotides: 6. The CDR3 extends over 15 amino acids. The CDR3 DNA follows: TGTGCCAGCAGTTACGGGGGGGCGGGGACCGGGGAGCTGTTTTTT. Protein sequence: CASSYGGAGTGELFF.

V is TRBV6-1 and J is TRBJ2-1; 7 nucleotides match TRBD2. The CDR3 has 15 amino acids. The V and J ends lost 2 bases and 8 bases, in that order; junction bases with no gene match: 9. The V gene's germline CDR1 is MNHNS and CDR2 SASEGT. The CDR3 spells CASSELAVSWDEQFF. The CDR3 bases are TGTGCCAGCAGTGAACTAGCGGTCTCCTGGGATGAGCAGTTCTTC.

This clonotype was seen more than once but under ten times. The chain has TRBV10-3 and TRBJ2-7, with a weak D call TRBD1 (6 bases). Germline CDR1 ENHRY, CDR2 SYGVKD. The V gene lost 6 bases and the J gene lost 9 bases, with 24 bases spanning the gap. CDR3 length: 15 amino acids. Here the CDR3 DNA reads TGTGCCATCAGCAAAGGGGGACACCCCCTACGATGGCAGTACTTC. Its protein product is CAISKGGHPLRWQYF.

To note about this clonotype: Germline is not matched at one junction end, which may reflect a read error. V gene TRBV4-1 combines with J gene TRBJ2-2; the match to TRBD2 covers 7 bases. Looked up from germline, CDR1 is MGHRA and CDR2 is YSYEKL. The CDR3 runs to 12 residues. CDR3 amino acids: CASSRTAGELVF. CDR3 coding DNA: TGCGCCAGCAGCCGAACTGCGGGGGAGCTGGTTTTT.

The CDR3 reads CASASGDRGFTGELFF. In DNA, the CDR3 is TGTGCCAGCGCCTCAGGGGACAGGGGTTTCACCGGGGAGCTGTTTTTT. The chain links TRBV6-1 to TRBJ2-2; 10 nucleotides agree with TRBD1. Germline-derived CDR1 and CDR2 are MNHNS and SASEGT. The CDR3 length is 16 residues. After removal of 8 bases from V and 4 bases from J, the junction contained 10 bases not matched to a gene.

The chain joins TRBV28 to TRBJ2-1; 7 bases agree with TRBD2. J was trimmed by 15 bases and V by 3 bases; bases with no gene match: 17. Germline lookup yields CDR1 MDHEN and CDR2 SYDVKM. The CDR3 spans 15 residues. DNA of the CDR3: TGTGCCAGCAGTTTCGGGGGGTCGGCAGCCGCGAATAGGTTCTTC. It specifies CASSFGGSAAANRFF.

This clonotype was counted ten times or more. The chain has TRBV2 and TRBJ1-1; D remains ambiguous. V lost 6 bases and J 4 bases, leaving 18 bases between the germline ends. This CDR3 has 15 amino acids. CDR1 SNHLY and CDR2 FYNNEI come from the germline V gene. CDR3 sequence (DNA): TGTGCCAGCAGCCTATACCCCTACAGTGGCACTGAAGCTTTCTTT. This gives the protein CASSLYPYSGTEAFF.

This sequence joins TRBV7-6 and TRBJ2-1; 10 nucleotides align to TRBD2. Germline CDR1 and CDR2: SGHVS and FNYEAQ. The CDR3 runs to 15 residues. J gave up 8 bases and V 5 bases, and 9 bases lay outside the gene matches. CDR3 region: CASSNLAGVNYEQFF. The DNA for the CDR3 is TGTGCCAGCAGCAACCTAGCGGGAGTTAACTATGAGCAGTTCTTC.

The table lists this clonotype with a few counts. This CDR3 reads CSARPGTRSEAFF. The DNA for the CDR3 is TGCAGTGCTAGACCCGGGACACGTAGTGAAGCTTTCTTT. This chain uses TRBV20-1 with TRBJ1-1, with D possibly being TRBD1 (6 bases). From germline, CDR1 is DFQATT and CDR2 SNEGSKA (reference sequence). Trimming took 2 bases from V and 7 from J, leaving 14 bases between them. This CDR3 has 13 amino acids.

V usage is TRBV5-1 and J usage is TRBJ1-2; D ambiguous. The CDR3 spans 13 residues. The germline V gene has CDR1 SGHRS and CDR2 YFSETQ. Trimming stripped 2 bases from V and 8 bases from J, with 13 bases between. DNA for the CDR3: TGCGCCAGCAGCTTTGTCTCGGGTCTGGGCTACACCTTC. This translates into CASSFVSGLGYTF.